Sequencing of this T cell receptor beta chain was carried out in a study of blood T cell repertoires in COVID-19. Across the study: PBMCs, B-cell-depleted T cells, or T cells provided the cDNA or gDNA that made up the material.

Profiling relied on immunoSEQ multiplex PCR, and the TCRdb table lists in-frame clones only, not all of them. The table has about 320,000 clones, 65% to 90% seen once. Sequencing was done on a sample of PBMCs or T cells enriched from blood (not recorded which). The source is a woman younger than 35 who had recovered from COVID-19.

CDR3: CASSYSPGEGRDTQYF. The CDR3 region has the DNA TGTGCCAGCAGTTACTCGCCCGGGGAGGGCCGGGATACGCAGTATTTT. The chain carries TRBV6-2 or TRBV6-3 and TRBJ2-3; 7 nucleotides match TRBD2. This CDR3 has 16 amino acids. The V gene end was trimmed by 0 bases and the J gene end by 6 bases; junction bases not matched to a gene: 9. CDR1 and CDR2 (germline): MNHEY, SVGEGT.